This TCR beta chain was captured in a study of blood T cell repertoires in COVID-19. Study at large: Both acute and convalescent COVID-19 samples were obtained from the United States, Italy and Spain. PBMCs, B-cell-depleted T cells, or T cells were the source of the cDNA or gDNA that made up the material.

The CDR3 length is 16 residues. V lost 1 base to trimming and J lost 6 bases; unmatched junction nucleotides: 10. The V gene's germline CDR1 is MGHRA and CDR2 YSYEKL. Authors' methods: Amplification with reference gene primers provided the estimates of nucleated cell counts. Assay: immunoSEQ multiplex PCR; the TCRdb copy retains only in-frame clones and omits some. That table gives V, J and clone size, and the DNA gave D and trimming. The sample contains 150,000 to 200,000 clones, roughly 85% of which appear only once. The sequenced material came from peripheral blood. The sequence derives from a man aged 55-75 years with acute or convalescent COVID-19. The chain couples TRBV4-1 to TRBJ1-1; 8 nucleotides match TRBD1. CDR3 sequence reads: CASSQAATGTGSEAFF. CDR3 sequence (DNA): TGCGCCAGCAGCCAAGCGGCGACGGGGACAGGTTCTGAAGCTTTCTTT.